Below are 32 T cell receptor beta chains sequenced from a single sample in a study of cytomegalovirus exposure and HLA in healthy donors. The PCR was carried out with 60 Vbeta primers and 13 Jbeta primers. Assay: immunoSEQ multiplex PCR; the TCRdb copy retains only in-frame clones and omits some. The table lists about 57,000 clones, roughly 84% of them singletons. Sequenced sample: PBMCs. These receptors all come from a man aged 30-40 years in good health and CMV-seronegative.

The CDR3 is CASSQVPSGREQYF. The CDR3 DNA reads TGCGCCAGCAGCCAAGTTCCCTCAGGGCGCGAGCAGTACTTC. The genes are TRBV4-1 and TRBJ2-7; tentative D call: TRBD1 (5 bases). This CDR3 comprises 14 residues. V lost 1 base and J 6 bases, leaving 13 bases between the germline ends. Germline loops: CDR1 MGHRA, CDR2 YSYEKL.

The CDR3 DNA reads TGTGCCAGCAGCGTCCAAGAAGGACAGGGGGTCGAGCAGTACTTC. As protein: CASSVQEGQGVEQYF. The chain joins TRBV9 to TRBJ2-7; TRBD1 aligns across 10 bases. The junction had 8 bases not matched to a gene; V was cut back by 2 bases and J by 6 bases. Germline-derived CDR1 and CDR2 are SGDLS and YYNGEE. This CDR3 contains 15 residues.

CDR3: CSVDGGQGWANDGYTF. The CDR3 DNA is TGCAGCGTTGATGGGGGACAGGGGTGGGCAAACGATGGCTACACCTTC. The chain has TRBV29-1 and TRBJ1-2; 10 bases map to TRBD1. Losses at the gene ends were 3 bases for V and 6 bases for J; bases not matched to a gene: 13. CDR1 and CDR2 from the germline V gene are SQVTM and ANQGSEA. This CDR3 contains 16 residues.

The chain uses TRBV7-2 and TRBJ1-1; possibly TRBD1 for D (5 bases). The germline CDR1 and CDR2 sequences are SGHTA and FQGNSA. With 1 base removed from V and 11 bases from J, the gap between germline ends came to 14 bases. The CDR3 extends over 13 amino acids. The CDR3 DNA reads TGTGCCAGCAGCTTAGATAGGGGTGGGCGGGCTTTCTTT. Its protein is CASSLDRGGRAFF. The entire variable domain, with the rest obtained from reference TRBV7-2 and TRBJ1-1, is as follows: GAGVSQSPSNKVTEKGKDVELRCDPISGHTALYWYRQSLGQGLEFLIYFQGNSAPDKSGLPSDRFSAERTGGSVSTLTIQRTQQEDSAVYLCASSLDRGGRAFFGQGTRLTVV.

This chain connects TRBV10-3 to TRBJ2-1; 12 nucleotides align to TRBD2. The CDR3 runs 16 residues. V lost 3 bases and J lost 9; bases outside the gene matches: 9. Germline CDR1 is ENHRY and CDR2 is SYGVKD. This chain's CDR3 is CAISDRLAGGFGEQFF. CDR3 coding DNA: TGTGCCATCAGTGACCGGCTAGCGGGGGGGTTTGGTGAGCAGTTCTTC.

CDR3 sequence (DNA): TGTGCCAGCAGCAATCCGGGACAGAACACCGGGGAGCTGTTTTTT. Translation gives CASSNPGQNTGELFF. The chain uses TRBV7-2 and TRBJ2-2, with D possibly matching TRBD1 (6 bases). CDR3 length equals 15 residues. From germline, CDR1 is SGHTA and CDR2 FQGNSA. The V end was cut by 5 bases, the J end by 1 base, with 11 bases between.

The V call is TRBV4-2, the J call TRBJ2-5; D possibly corresponds to TRBD2 (7 bases). Germline V lookup: CDR1 LGHNA, CDR2 YNFKEQ. This CDR3 spans 17 amino acids. Trimming left V 0 bases short and J 4 bases short, with 18 bases between. Written as DNA, the CDR3 is TGTGCCAGCAGCCAAGATTGGGGGCGGGGGCCCGGAGAGACCCAGTACTTC. The encoded protein is CASSQDWGRGPGETQYF.

The rearrangement joins TRBV7-9 to TRBJ1-5; D not certain. The germline CDR1 and CDR2 sequences are SEHNR and FQNEAQ (reference sequence). The CDR3 has 15 residues. V shed 8 bases and J shed 2 bases, with 16 bases lying between them. DNA for the CDR3: TGTGCCAGCGCTCTGGGCGGGGAGGGCAATCAGCCCCAGCATTTT. It translates to CASALGGEGNQPQHF.

V usage is TRBV5-4 and J usage is TRBJ2-1, with 14 bases that match TRBD2. The CDR3 loop spans 19 amino acids. The germline CDR1 and CDR2 sequences are SGHNT and YYREEE (reference sequence). V lost 0 bases and J lost 0; bases outside the gene matches: 5. The CDR3 DNA follows: TGTGCCAGCAGCTTGGGCGGACTAGCGGGGGGTAGCTCCTACAATGAGCAGTTCTTC. This translates into CASSLGGLAGGSSYNEQFF.

This clone occurred a few times. The chain joins TRBV6-1 to TRBJ1-1, with TRBD1 identical over 8 bases. The CDR3 has 14 amino acids. V lost 5 bases and J lost 0; bases outside the gene matches: 2. Germline CDR1 is MNHNS and CDR2 is SASEGT. For the CDR3, the DNA is TGTGCCAGCAGTCCGGACAGGGTGAACACTGAAGCTTTCTTT. Translated, it gives CASSPDRVNTEAFF.

The sample holds one count of this clone. The chain combines TRBV7-9 with TRBJ2-7; 7 positions match TRBD1. The CDR3 loop spans 15 amino acids. The ends lost 4 bases at V and 3 bases at J; junction bases unmatched: 9. Per the germline V gene, CDR1 is SEHNR and CDR2 is FQNEAQ (reference sequence). Here the CDR3 reads CASSSLDTGDYEQYF. The CDR3 coding sequence is TGTGCCAGCAGCTCCCTAGATACAGGGGACTACGAGCAGTACTTC.

The chain recombines TRBV19 with TRBJ2-1, with 8 bases matching TRBD1. CDR1 LNHDA and CDR2 SQIVND come from the germline V gene (reference sequence). V dropped 5 bases and J dropped 3; count of bases not matched to a gene: 9. This CDR3 is 16 amino acids long. The CDR3 spells CASSHQRTGIYNEQFF. CDR3 in DNA: TGTGCCAGTAGTCATCAGAGGACAGGGATCTACAATGAGCAGTTCTTC.

V and J are TRBV5-1 and TRBJ2-7, with TRBD2 identical over 14 bases. Germline CDR1 is SGHRS and CDR2 is YFSETQ. The V gene end was trimmed by 7 bases and the J gene end by 4 bases; junction bases not matched to a gene: 7. The CDR3 runs to 15 residues. CDR3 in DNA: TGCGCCAGCGGACGGACTAGCGGGAGGAGTTACGAGCAGTACTTC. Translation: CASGRTSGRSYEQYF.

The chain joins TRBV6-4 to TRBJ2-5, with TRBD2 matching over 10 bases. Germline CDR1 reads MRHNA; CDR2 reads SNTAGT. This CDR3 region has 14 residues. V dropped 3 bases and J dropped 2; count of bases not matched to a gene: 0. CDR3 loop: CASSEAGGQETQYF. The CDR3 coding sequence is TGTGCCAGCAGTGAAGCGGGGGGGCAAGAGACCCAGTACTTC.

The rearrangement uses TRBV11-3 and TRBJ2-1, with D possibly being TRBD2 (7 bases). The V end was cut by 5 bases, the J end by 5 bases, with 10 bases between. Germline values: CDR1 SGHNT, CDR2 YENEEA. This CDR3 has 13 amino acids. CDR3 DNA sequence: TGTGCCAGCAGCCCCGGGGGGCACAATGAGCAGTTCTTC. Its translation is CASSPGGHNEQFF.

This clone has just a few counts. The chain couples TRBV5-4 to TRBJ1-3; TRBD1 is a possible D gene (5 bases). Between the trimmed V and J ends, which lost 4 bases and 5 bases, there was a span of 10 bases. This CDR3 contains 13 residues. Germline V lookup: CDR1 SGHNT, CDR2 YYREEE (reference sequence). CDR3 nucleotide sequence: TGTGCCAGCAGCCCCCAGGACAGAAACACCATATATTTT. Translation: CASSPQDRNTIYF.

This chain links TRBV7-2 with TRBJ2-7; 10 positions match TRBD2. Losses at the gene ends were 5 bases for V and 4 bases for J; bases not matched to a gene: 8. The CDR3 is 15 amino acids. Germline CDR1 and CDR2: SGHTA and FQGNSA. As DNA, the CDR3 is TGTGCCAGCAGCCCCACTAGCGGGGTCCAGTACGAGCAGTACTTC. Its translation: CASSPTSGVQYEQYF.

Comment on this clone: Other DNA sequences of this sample code for an identical CDR3. The J gene is TRBJ2-2, the V gene TRBV4-1, with D possibly being TRBD2 (6 bases). V lost 2 bases, J lost 8 bases, and 21 bases lay in between. From germline, CDR1 is MGHRA and CDR2 YSYEKL. The CDR3 totals 17 residues. The CDR3 is CASSQNPAGPSVGELFF. In DNA form, the CDR3 reads TGCGCCAGCAGCCAAAACCCAGCGGGTCCCTCGGTTGGGGAGCTGTTTTTT.

V is TRBV10-2 and J is TRBJ1-1; the match to TRBD1 covers 12 bases. V lost 6 bases, J lost 3 bases, and 8 bases stayed unmatched. From germline, CDR1 is WSHSY and CDR2 SAAADI. The CDR3 extends over 16 amino acids. CDR3 in DNA: TGCGCCAGCAGCTACGCCGGGACAGGGGGCCACACTGAAGCTTTCTTT. Amino acids: CASSYAGTGGHTEAFF.

The J gene is TRBJ2-7, the V gene TRBV21-1; the table's D gene call, TRBD2, was not cross checked with the DNA. TRBV21-1 is an annotated pseudogene. This CDR3 has 13 residues. The CDR3 region has the DNA TGTGCCAGCAGCAAATTTCGGGTCTACGAGCAGTACTTC. Translated, it gives CASSKFRVYEQYF.

Only one count was recorded for this clone. V usage is TRBV4-1 and J usage is TRBJ1-5, with 8 bases fitting TRBD1. The germline V gene encodes CDR1 MGHRA and CDR2 YSYEKL. The ends lost 4 bases at V and 5 bases at J; junction bases unmatched: 7. The CDR3 covers 15 residues. The CDR3 coding sequence is TGCGCCAGCAGCCCCTTGACAGGGGAGGATCAGCCCCAGCATTTT. This sequence encodes CASSPLTGEDQPQHF.

In the case of this clone: The junction does not match germline at one end; this may be a read error. The J gene is TRBJ2-1, the V gene TRBV7-9, with 8 nucleotides matching TRBD1. Germline assignment: CDR1 SEHNR and CDR2 FQNEAQ (reference sequence). The CDR3 loop spans 14 amino acids. CDR3 amino acids: CSSTPGGEYNEQFF. The CDR3 DNA is TGTTCCAGCACCCCAGGGGGCGAATACAATGAGCAGTTCTTC.

This clone was counted a few times. The rearrangement uses TRBV9 and TRBJ1-1, with a weak D call TRBD1 (6 bases). CDR1 is SGDLS and CDR2 is YYNGEE in the germline V gene. Trimming took 4 bases from V and 2 from J, leaving 12 bases between them. The CDR3 sequence is 14 residues long. Written as DNA, the CDR3 is TGTGCCAGCAGCCCAGTACAGGGAAACACTGAAGCTTTCTTT. It specifies CASSPVQGNTEAFF.

The chain links TRBV4-1 to TRBJ1-1; the D gene is possibly TRBD1 (6 bases). This CDR3 spans 15 amino acids. The germline CDR1 and CDR2 sequences are MGHRA and YSYEKL. Deletions cut 4 bases from V and 5 bases from J, with 17 bases between. The CDR3 coding sequence is TGCGCCAGCAGCCCCAGGGACAAGGAGGCGACTGAAGCTTTCTTT. Residues: CASSPRDKEATEAFF.

The chain couples TRBV7-3 to TRBJ1-1; no reliable D call. The CDR3 has 13 residues. The V end lost 5 bases, the J end lost 5 bases, and 12 bases lay between the germline ends. Per germline, CDR1 SGHTA and CDR2 FQGTGA. The CDR3 spells CASSLKGGTEAFF. The DNA for the CDR3 is TGTGCCAGCAGCCTCAAGGGAGGGACTGAAGCTTTCTTT.

This chain connects TRBV7-8 to TRBJ2-7; TRBD1 agrees at 8 bases. The J segment lost 7 bases and the V segment lost 0 bases, leaving 11 bases of the junction unmatched. The germline V gene has CDR1 SGHVS and CDR2 FQNEAQ. The CDR3 runs to 16 residues. The CDR3 protein is CASSLAAGGKAVEQYF. CDR3 bases: TGTGCCAGCAGCTTAGCCGCAGGGGGCAAAGCCGTGGAGCAGTACTTC.

The chain has TRBV5-6 and TRBJ1-5; D is ambiguous. The CDR3 is 14 residues long. Trimming stripped 0 bases from V and 3 bases from J, with 7 bases between. Per germline, CDR1 SGHDT and CDR2 YYEEEE. CDR3 sequence (DNA): TGTGCCAGCAGCTTGGGAGGCTTCAATCAGCCCCAGCATTTT. Translating it yields CASSLGGFNQPQHF.

The chain employs TRBV19 and TRBJ2-6; TRBD1 agrees at 9 bases. CDR3 length: 17 residues. Germline-derived CDR1 and CDR2 are LNHDA and SQIVND (reference sequence). V trimming: 4 bases; J trimming: 0 bases; junction bases outside the gene matches: 4. CDR3 in amino acids: CASSTGQGTSGANVLTF. The CDR3 nucleotides read TGTGCCAGTAGTACCGGACAGGGGACCTCTGGGGCCAACGTCCTGACTTTC. Full variable domain (rest looked up from reference TRBV19 and TRBJ2-6): DGGITQSPKYLFRKEGQNVTLSCEQNLNHDAMYWYRQDPGQGLRLIYYSQIVNDFQKGDIAEGYSVSREKKESFPLTVTSAQKNPTAFYLCASSTGQGTSGANVLTFGAGSRLTVL.

Only a few counts were recorded for this clone. The chain employs TRBV5-6 and TRBJ1-3; 8 bases align to TRBD1. CDR3 size: 18 residues. CDR1 is SGHDT and CDR2 is YYEEEE in the germline V gene. Unmatched junction bases numbered 10, after V lost 0 bases and J lost 2 bases. CDR3 in amino acids: CASSLAEDREFAGNTIYF. DNA for the CDR3: TGTGCCAGCAGCTTGGCCGAGGACAGGGAATTTGCTGGAAACACCATATATTTT.

The DNA for the CDR3 is TGTGCCAGCAGCCCACTAGCGGGAGAAGAGACCCAGTACTTC. Residues: CASSPLAGEETQYF. The chain recombines TRBV11-2 with TRBJ2-5; the match to TRBD2 covers 11 bases. Germline CDR1 is SGHAT and CDR2 is FQNNGV. After removal of 5 bases from V and 3 bases from J, the junction contained 2 bases not matched to a gene. The CDR3 contains 14 residues. The entire variable domain, with the rest obtained from reference TRBV11-2 and TRBJ2-5, is as follows: EAGVAQSPRYKIIEKRQSVAFWCNPISGHATLYWYQQILGQGPKLLIQFQNNGVVDDSQLPKDRFSAERLKGVDSTLKIQPAKLEDSAVYLCASSPLAGEETQYFGPGTRLLVL.

The V call is TRBV9, the J call TRBJ2-3; D might be TRBD1 (5 bases). The CDR3 is 16 residues long. Trimming stripped 1 base from V and 2 bases from J, with 14 bases between. The germline gives CDR1 SGDLS, CDR2 YYNGEE. CDR3 sequence: CASSVYPWGNTDTQYF. As DNA, the CDR3 is TGTGCCAGCAGCGTATACCCCTGGGGCAACACAGATACGCAGTATTTT.

The genes are TRBV11-2 and TRBJ1-5; D is unclear. The germline gives CDR1 SGHAT, CDR2 FQNNGV. The CDR3 is 13 amino acids. Trimming took off 0 bases at V and 6 bases at J, with 6 bases between the two ends. The CDR3 reads CASSLDAVQPQHF. CDR3 DNA sequence: TGTGCCAGCAGCTTAGATGCAGTTCAGCCCCAGCATTTT.